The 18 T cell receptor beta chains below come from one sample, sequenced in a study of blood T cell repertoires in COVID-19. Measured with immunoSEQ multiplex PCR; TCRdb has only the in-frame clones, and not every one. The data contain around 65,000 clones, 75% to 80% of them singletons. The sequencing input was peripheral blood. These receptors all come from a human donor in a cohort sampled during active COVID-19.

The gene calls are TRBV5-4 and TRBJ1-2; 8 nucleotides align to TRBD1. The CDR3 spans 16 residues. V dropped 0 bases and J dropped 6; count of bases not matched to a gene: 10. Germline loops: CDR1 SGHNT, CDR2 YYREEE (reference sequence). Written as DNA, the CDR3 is TGTGCCAGCAGCTTGGACGAGGGGCAGGGGGCTCATGGCTACACCTTC. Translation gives CASSLDEGQGAHGYTF.

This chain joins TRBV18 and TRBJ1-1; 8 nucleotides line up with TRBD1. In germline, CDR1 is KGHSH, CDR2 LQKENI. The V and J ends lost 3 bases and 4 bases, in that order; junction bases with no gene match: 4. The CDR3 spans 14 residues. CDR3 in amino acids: CASSPGQAATEAFF. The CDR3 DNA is TGTGCCAGCTCACCGGGACAGGCGGCCACTGAAGCTTTCTTT.

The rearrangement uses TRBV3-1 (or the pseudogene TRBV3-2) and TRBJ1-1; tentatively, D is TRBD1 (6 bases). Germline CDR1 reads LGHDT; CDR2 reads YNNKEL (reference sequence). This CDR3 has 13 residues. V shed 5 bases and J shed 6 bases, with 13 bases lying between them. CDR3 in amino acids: CASSTLRGAEAFF. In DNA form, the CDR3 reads TGTGCCAGCAGCACTCTCAGGGGCGCTGAAGCTTTCTTT.

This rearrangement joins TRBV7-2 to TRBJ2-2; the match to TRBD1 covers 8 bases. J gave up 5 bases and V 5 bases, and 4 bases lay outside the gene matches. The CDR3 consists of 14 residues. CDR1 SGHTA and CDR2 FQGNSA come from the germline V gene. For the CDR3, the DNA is TGTGCCAGCAGCCCAGGACAGGGAACCGGGGAGCTGTTTTTT. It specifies CASSPGQGTGELFF.

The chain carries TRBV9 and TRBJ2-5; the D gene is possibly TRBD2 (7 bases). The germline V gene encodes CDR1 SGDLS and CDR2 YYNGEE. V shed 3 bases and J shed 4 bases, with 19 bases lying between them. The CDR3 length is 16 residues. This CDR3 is CASSASARGARETQYF. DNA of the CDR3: TGTGCCAGCAGCGCCTCGGCCCGGGGGGCTCGAGAGACCCAGTACTTC.

The CDR3 DNA follows: TGTGCCAGCAGTTACTCCACCCCCGGGGGAGAGACCCAGTACTTC. This translates into CASSYSTPGGETQYF. V usage is TRBV6-5 and J usage is TRBJ2-5, with a tentative D call TRBD2 (6 bases). This CDR3 comprises 15 residues. The germline V and J ends were trimmed by 0 bases and 4 bases, with 12 bases remaining between them. Germline V lookup: CDR1 MNHEY, CDR2 SVGAGI.

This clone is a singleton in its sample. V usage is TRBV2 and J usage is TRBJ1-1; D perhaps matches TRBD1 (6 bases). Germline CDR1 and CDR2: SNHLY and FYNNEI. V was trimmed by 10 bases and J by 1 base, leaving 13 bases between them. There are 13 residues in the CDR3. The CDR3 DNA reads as TGTGCCACTTCGATACAGGGGAACACTGAAGCTTTCTTT. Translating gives CATSIQGNTEAFF.

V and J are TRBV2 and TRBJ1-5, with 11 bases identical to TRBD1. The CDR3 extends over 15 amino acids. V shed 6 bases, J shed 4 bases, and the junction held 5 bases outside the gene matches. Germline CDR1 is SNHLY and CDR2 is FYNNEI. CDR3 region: CASRRDRGDNQPQHF. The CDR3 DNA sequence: TGTGCCAGCAGGCGGGACAGGGGGGATAATCAGCCCCAGCATTTT.

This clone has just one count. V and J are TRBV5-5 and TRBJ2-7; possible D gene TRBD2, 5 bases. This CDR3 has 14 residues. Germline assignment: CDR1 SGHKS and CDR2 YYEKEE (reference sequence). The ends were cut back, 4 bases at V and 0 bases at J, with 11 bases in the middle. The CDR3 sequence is CASSLGLSSYEQYF. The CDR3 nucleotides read TGTGCCAGCAGCCTTGGACTGAGCTCCTACGAGCAGTACTTC.

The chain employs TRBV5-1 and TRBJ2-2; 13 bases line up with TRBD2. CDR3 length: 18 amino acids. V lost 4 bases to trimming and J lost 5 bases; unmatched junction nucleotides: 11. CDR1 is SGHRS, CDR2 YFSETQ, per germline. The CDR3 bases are TGCGCCAGCAGCGGAAGGACTAGCGGGAGCCTGAGAACCGGGGAGCTGTTTTTT. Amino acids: CASSGRTSGSLRTGELFF. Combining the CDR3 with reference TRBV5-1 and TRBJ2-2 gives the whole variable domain KAGVTQTPRYLIKTRGQQVTLSCSPISGHRSVSWYQQTPGQGLQFLFEYFSETQRNKGNFPGRFSGRQFSNSRSEMNVSTLELGDSALYLCASSGRTSGSLRTGELFFGEGSRLTVL.

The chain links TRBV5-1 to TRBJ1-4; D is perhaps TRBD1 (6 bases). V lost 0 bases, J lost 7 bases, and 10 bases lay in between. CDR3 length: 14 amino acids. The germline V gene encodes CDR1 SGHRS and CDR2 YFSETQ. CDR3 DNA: TGCGCCAGCAGCTTGGACCAGGGGTCTGAAAAACTGTTTTTT. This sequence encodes CASSLDQGSEKLFF.

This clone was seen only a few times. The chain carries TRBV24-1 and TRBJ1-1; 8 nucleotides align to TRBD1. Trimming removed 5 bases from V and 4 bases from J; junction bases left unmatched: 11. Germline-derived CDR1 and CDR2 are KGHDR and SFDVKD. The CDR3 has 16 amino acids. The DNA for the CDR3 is TGTGCCACCAGTGGGGGCAGGGGGCTCGACGGCACTGAAGCTTTCTTT. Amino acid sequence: CATSGGRGLDGTEAFF.

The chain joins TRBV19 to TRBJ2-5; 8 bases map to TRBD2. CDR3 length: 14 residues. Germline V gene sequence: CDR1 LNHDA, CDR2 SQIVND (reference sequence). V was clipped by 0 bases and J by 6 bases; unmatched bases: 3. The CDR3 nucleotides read TGTGCCAGTAGTATAGAAATAGCGGGACAGACCCAGTACTTC. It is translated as CASSIEIAGQTQYF.

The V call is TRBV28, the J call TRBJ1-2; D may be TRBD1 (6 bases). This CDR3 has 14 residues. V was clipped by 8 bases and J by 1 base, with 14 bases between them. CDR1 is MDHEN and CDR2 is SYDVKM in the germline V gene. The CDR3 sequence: CASRRTVRNYGYTF. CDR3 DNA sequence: TGTGCCAGCCGTCGGACAGTTCGTAACTATGGCTACACCTTC.

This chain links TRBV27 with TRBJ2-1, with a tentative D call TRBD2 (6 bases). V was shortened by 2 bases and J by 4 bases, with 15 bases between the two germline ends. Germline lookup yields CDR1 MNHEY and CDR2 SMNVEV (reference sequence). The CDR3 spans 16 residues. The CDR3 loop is CASSLGGGTKYNEQFF. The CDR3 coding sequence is TGTGCCAGCAGTTTAGGAGGCGGGACGAAGTACAATGAGCAGTTCTTC.

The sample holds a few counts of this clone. CDR3 loop: CATGGRAPTPNEQFF. The CDR3 nucleotides read TGTGCCACCGGCGGGAGGGCCCCTACCCCAAATGAGCAGTTCTTC. The J gene is TRBJ2-1, the V gene TRBV24-1; 9 bases match TRBD2. V was pared by 9 bases and J by 7 bases, with 12 bases of the junction left unmatched. From germline, CDR1 is KGHDR and CDR2 SFDVKD. CDR3 size: 15 residues.

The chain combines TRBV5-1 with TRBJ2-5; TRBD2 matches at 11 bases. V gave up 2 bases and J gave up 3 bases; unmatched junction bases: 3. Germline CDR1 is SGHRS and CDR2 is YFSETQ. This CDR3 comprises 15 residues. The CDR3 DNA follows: TGCGCCAGCAGCTTAGGGACTAGCGGAAAAGAGACCCAGTACTTC. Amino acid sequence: CASSLGTSGKETQYF.

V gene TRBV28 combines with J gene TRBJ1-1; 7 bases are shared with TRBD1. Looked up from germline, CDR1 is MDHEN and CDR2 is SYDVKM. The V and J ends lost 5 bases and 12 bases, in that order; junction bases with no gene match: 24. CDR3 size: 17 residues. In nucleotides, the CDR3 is TGTGCCAGCAGTACATATTTGTCGGGACAGATTTTTTTGAACTCTTTCTTT. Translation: CASSTYLSGQIFLNSFF.